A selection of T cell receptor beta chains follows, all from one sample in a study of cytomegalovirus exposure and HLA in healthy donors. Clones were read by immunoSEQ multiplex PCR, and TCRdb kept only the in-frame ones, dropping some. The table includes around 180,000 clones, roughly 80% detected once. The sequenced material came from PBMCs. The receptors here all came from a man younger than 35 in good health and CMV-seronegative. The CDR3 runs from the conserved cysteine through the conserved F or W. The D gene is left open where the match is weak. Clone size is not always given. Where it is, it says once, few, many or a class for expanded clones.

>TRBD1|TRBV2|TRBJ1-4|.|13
TGTGCCAGCAGACAGGGGGCTAATGAAAAACTGTTTTTT
CASRQGANEKLFF
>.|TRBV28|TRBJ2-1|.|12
TGTGCCAGCAGTTTATTTCAGTATGAGCAGTTCTTC
CASSLFQYEQFF
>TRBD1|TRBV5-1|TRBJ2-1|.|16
TGCGCCAGTTCTGACGACAGGGGAGTGGGGAGTGGTGAGCAGTTCTTC
CASSDDRGVGSGEQFF
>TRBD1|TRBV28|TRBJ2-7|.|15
TGTGCCAGCAGTCCCTCCGGGACAGGGAATTGGGAGCAGTACTTC
CASSPSGTGNWEQYF
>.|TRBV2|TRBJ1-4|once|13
TGTGCCAGCAGGGACAGACCAAATGAAAAACTGTTTTTT
CASRDRPNEKLFF
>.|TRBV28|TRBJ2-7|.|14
TGTGCCAGCAGTCTCCCGGGGTCTAGCTACGAGCAGTACTTC
CASSLPGSSYEQYF
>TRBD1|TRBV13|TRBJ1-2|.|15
TGTGCCAGCAGCTCCGGCCAGGGGGCCTGGGAGGGCTACACCTTC
CASSSGQGAWEGYTF
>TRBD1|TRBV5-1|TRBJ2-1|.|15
TGCGCCAGCAGCTTGGCCAGGGGGTCCTACAATGAGCAGTTCTTC
CASSLARGSYNEQFF
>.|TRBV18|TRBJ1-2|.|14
TGTGCCAGCTCACCACTAGAGTCTTCAAATGGCTACACCTTC
CASSPLESSNGYTF
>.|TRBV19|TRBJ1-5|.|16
TGTGCCAGTAGTATAATCCCCACAGGCAACAATCAGCCCCAGCATTTT
CASSIIPTGNNQPQHF
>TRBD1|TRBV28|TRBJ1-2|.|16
TGTGCCAGCAGTTCCACAGGGGGCCCGGCTAACTATGGCTACACCTTC
CASSSTGGPANYGYTF
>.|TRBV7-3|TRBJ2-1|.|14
TGTGCCAGCAGCTTATCGCGGACCTACAATGAGCAGTTCTTC
CASSLSRTYNEQFF
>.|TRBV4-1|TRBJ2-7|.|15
TGCGCCAGCAGCCAAGAATGGACTCCACCCTACGAGCAGTACTTC
CASSQEWTPPYEQYF
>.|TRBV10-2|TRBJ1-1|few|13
TGCGCCAGCGGACGGTTTGGGGCCACTGAAGCTTTCTTT
CASGRFGATEAFF
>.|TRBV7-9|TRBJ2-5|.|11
TGTTCCAGCAGCTCCCCTGAGACCCAGTACTTC
CSSSSPETQYF
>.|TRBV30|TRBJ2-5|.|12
TGTGCCTGGAGTACAGGGTCAGAGACCCAGTACTTC
CAWSTGSETQYF
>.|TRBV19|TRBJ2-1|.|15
TGTGCCAGTAGTATAGGGGGCGACTTATACAATGAGCAGTTCTTC
CASSIGGDLYNEQFF
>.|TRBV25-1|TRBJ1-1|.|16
TGTGCCAGCAGTGCCGCGGGGGGGACCATGAACACTGAAGCTTTCTTT
CASSAAGGTMNTEAFF
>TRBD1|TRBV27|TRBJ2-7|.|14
TGTGCCAGCAGTTTCCGGGACAGACTCTACGAGCAGTACTTC
CASSFRDRLYEQYF
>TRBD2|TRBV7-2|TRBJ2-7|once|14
TGTGCCAGCAGCCCGGGACTAGGGGCCTACGAGCAGTACTTC
CASSPGLGAYEQYF
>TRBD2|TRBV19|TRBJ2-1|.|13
TGTGCCAGTAGTCTAGCGGGAGTAGGCGAGCAGTTCTTC
CASSLAGVGEQFF
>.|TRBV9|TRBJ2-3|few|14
TGTGCCAGCAGCGACGACAGGAGCACAGATACGCAGTATTTT
CASSDDRSTDTQYF
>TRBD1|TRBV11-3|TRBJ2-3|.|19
TGTGCCAGCAGCCCATACGAGCCCGAGACAGGGGGCCTGACAGATACGCAGTATTTT
CASSPYEPETGGLTDTQYF
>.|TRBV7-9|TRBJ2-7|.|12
TGTGCCAGCAGCTTTCAATCCTACGAGCAGTACTTC
CASSFQSYEQYF
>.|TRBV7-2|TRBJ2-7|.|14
TGTGCCAGCAGCCTCGCGCAGGGTGGCCACGAGCAGTACTTC
CASSLAQGGHEQYF
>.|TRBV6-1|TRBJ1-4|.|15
TGTGCCAGCAGTGAGGTTTCAGGAACTAATGAAAAACTGTTTTTT
CASSEVSGTNEKLFF
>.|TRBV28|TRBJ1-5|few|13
TGTGCCAGCAGTGAGGGGAGGAGTCAGCCCCAGCATTTT
CASSEGRSQPQHF
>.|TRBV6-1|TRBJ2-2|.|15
TGTGCCAGCAGGTACACAGGGCCTTACACCGGGGAGCTGTTTTTT
CASRYTGPYTGELFF
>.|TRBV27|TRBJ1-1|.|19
TGTGCCAGCAGTTTCCTACCGCCAGGGCCCGAAAGGTGGAACACTGAAGCTTTCTTT
CASSFLPPGPERWNTEAFF
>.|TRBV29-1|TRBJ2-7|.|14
TGCAGCGTTCTACCGGACAGCCTCCCTTACGAGCAGTACTTC
CSVLPDSLPYEQYF
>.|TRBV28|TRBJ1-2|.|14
TGTGCCAGCAGTAGCGTCCCAGCGGCCTATGGCTACACCTTC
CASSSVPAAYGYTF
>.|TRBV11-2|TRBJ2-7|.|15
TGTGCCAGCAGCCAGGAGGGGTTTGAGGCCTACGAGCAGTACTTC
CASSQEGFEAYEQYF
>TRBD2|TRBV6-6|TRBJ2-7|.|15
TGTGCCAGCAGCGCCGGGCTAGCGGTCTCCTACGAGCAGTACTTC
CASSAGLAVSYEQYF
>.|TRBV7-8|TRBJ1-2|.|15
TGTGCCAGCAGCTTAGTTTACAGGGATCGTGCCAGCTACACCTTC
CASSLVYRDRASYTF
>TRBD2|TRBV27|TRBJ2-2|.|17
TGTGCCAGCAGTGGATATAGCGGGAGGCCGAACACCGGGGAGCTGTTTTTT
CASSGYSGRPNTGELFF
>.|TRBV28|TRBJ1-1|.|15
TGTGCCAGCAGGCCCAGTCGTTTTTTGAACACTGAAGCTTTCTTT
CASRPSRFLNTEAFF
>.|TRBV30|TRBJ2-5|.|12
TGTGCCTGGAGACCGGCCGGGGAGACCCAGTACTTC
CAWRPAGETQYF
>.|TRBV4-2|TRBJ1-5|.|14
TGTGCCAGCAGCCAAGATAGAGGCAATCAGCCCCAGCATTTT
CASSQDRGNQPQHF
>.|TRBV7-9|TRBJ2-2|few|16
TGTGCCAGCAGCTCCCTGTGGGGGAGGAGCACCGGGGAGCTGTTTTTT
CASSSLWGRSTGELFF
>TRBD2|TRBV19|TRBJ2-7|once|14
TGTGCCAGTACGTCCGGGACTAGGGAGTCCGAGCAGTACTTC
CASTSGTRESEQYF
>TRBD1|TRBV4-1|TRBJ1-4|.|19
TGCGCCAGCAGCCATCCAGGGGGCGGGTTAATTGCAACTAATGAAAAACTGTTTTTT
CASSHPGGGLIATNEKLFF